This TCR beta chain is from a study of Graves' ophthalmopathy and Graves' hyperthyroidism. From germline, CDR1 is SGHAT and CDR2 FQNNGV. This CDR3 contains 16 residues. V dropped 0 bases and J dropped 4 bases, with 12 bases sitting between them. The study amplified TCR beta CDR3 regions using RNA transcripts. First-round RT-PCR employed HTBI primers, with a second-round multiplex PCR after it. One entry per CDR3 protein, called by TCRdb with MiXCR from the multiplex PCR reads. Here the sample spans some 360,000 distinct CDR3 sequences, about 18% being singletons. This clonotype was seen ten or more times.

The chain joins TRBV11-2 to TRBJ2-2; D ambiguous. This receptor was obtained from an adult woman with stable Graves' hyperthyroidism. The sequenced material came from peripheral blood. Here the CDR3 reads CASSLDLGILTGELFF. CDR3 coding DNA: TGTGCCAGCAGCTTAGATCTTGGCATACTCACCGGGGAGCTGTTTTTT.